This TCR beta chain derives from a study of CD8+ T cells in alopecia areata. RNA extraction and reverse transcription yielded cDNA as sequencing template. Only in-frame clones appear in the TCRdb table, and some are missing; sequencing was by immunoSEQ multiplex PCR. The data show 95,000 to 100,000 clones, around 60% seen once. Treatment reported: oral pan-JAK inhibitor, 5-10 mg twice daily. This clone came up a few times. Source: CD8+ T cells sorted from blood, taken between weeks 55 and 65, from a patient treated with tofacitinib. The sequence was obtained from a human donor with alopecia areata.

The CDR3: CASSFWPDQPQHF. Here the CDR3 DNA reads TGTGCCAGCAGTTTTTGGCCCGATCAGCCCCAGCATTTT. V and J are TRBV27 and TRBJ1-5, with D unresolved. Germline V gene sequence: CDR1 MNHEY, CDR2 SMNVEV (reference sequence). This CDR3 is built from 13 residues. Trimming took off 3 bases at V and 5 bases at J, with 8 bases between the two ends.